This T cell receptor (beta chain) was retrieved from a study of shared clonotypes between healthy human individuals. Study findings and constraints: The sole specimen, blood, was sampled, and tissue repertoires likely differ. What limited the represented genetic and exposure-history diversity was the small number of donors.

The CDR3 covers 15 residues. V lost 5 bases and J 6 bases, leaving 20 bases between the germline ends. Germline CDR1 SGHTA, CDR2 FQGNSA. On this clone itself: Antigen unknown.

The genomic DNA of each subset was split evenly across several immunoSEQ plates. In the original workflow: ImmunoSEQ supplied junction-only sequences lacking quality scores, so filtering was different. Generated by immunoSEQ multiplex PCR, the TCRdb table keeps only in-frame clones and is missing some. Clonal size and the V and J genes are those of that table, whereas D and trimming came from the DNA. The sample has some 490,000 clones, about 84% seen once. Material: PBMCs. This receptor was taken from a middle-aged woman in good health. Some clones in this sample may be carry-over from other donors' samples. This chain joins TRBV7-2 and TRBJ2-7, with D possibly being TRBD2 (7 bases). CDR3 amino acids: CASSQGEGEYAEQYF. Written as DNA, the CDR3 is TGTGCCAGCAGCCAAGGGGAGGGGGAATACGCCGAGCAGTACTTC.